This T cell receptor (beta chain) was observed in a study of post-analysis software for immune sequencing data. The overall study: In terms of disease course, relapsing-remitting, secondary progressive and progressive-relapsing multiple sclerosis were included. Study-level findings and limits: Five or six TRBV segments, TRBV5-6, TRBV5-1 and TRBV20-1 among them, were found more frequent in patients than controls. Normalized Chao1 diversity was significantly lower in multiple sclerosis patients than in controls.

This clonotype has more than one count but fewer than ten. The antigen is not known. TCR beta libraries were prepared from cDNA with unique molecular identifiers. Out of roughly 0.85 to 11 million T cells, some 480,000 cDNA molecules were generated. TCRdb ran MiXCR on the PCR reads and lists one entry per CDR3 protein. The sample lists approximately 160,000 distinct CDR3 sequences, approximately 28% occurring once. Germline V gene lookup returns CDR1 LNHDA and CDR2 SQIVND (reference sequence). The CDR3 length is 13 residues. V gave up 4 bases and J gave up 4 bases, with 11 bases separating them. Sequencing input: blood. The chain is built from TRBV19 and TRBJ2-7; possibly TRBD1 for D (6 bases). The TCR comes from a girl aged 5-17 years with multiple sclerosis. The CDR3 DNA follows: TGTGCCAGTAGTAGGGGGCGGACTTACGAGCAGTACTTC. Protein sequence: CASSRGRTYEQYF.